This T cell receptor beta chain derives from a study of shared clonotypes between healthy human individuals (TCRdb year 2020). About the investigation overall: A couple of women and three men aged 18 to 49 years were included in the cohort. Per donor, leukapheresis produced somewhere between about 0.9 and 9.5 billion PBMCs. To increase sequencing depth and limit assay-specific biases, different laboratories used diverse techniques to prepare libraries and sequence TCR repertoires. For each donor, CD4 naive and CD4 memory were each run on three plates, CD8 naive on two plates, and CD8 memory on one plate. Blood TCR repertoires of a handful of healthy adults were deeply sequenced to estimate repertoire size and the extent of clonotype sharing between individuals. General study outcomes and caveats: Sampling was restricted to blood, and TCR repertoires in tissue are likely to differ from TCR repertoires in blood. Naive subsets generally had larger estimated clonotype richness than memory subsets did. Pairwise subsampling indicated that sequencing depth was expected to affect the degree of clonotype sharing among donors. Clonotypes shared by all four sorted-subset donors showed higher generation probabilities than non-shared clonotypes. The small number of donors limited the genetic and exposure-history diversity represented. Even with the large sequencing depth, rarefaction of the sorted-subset datasets indicated that sequencing was incomplete. When a few donors were compared, the shared fraction of clonotypes was about 5% for naive CD4, 3.5% to 4% for naive CD8, about 2.4% for memory CD4, and less than 0.45% for memory CD8.

Healthy HIV-negative adults with no recently reported acute infections or vaccinations were included as donors. All donors were Caucasian adults living in Nashville, Tennessee, USA. CD4+ T cells were enriched by magnetic negative selection; naive cells were then positively selected on CD45RA, and the negative fraction formed the memory subset. Blood was collected by leukapheresis, and PBMCs were isolated by Ficoll-Histopaque density gradient centrifugation and then cryopreserved in liquid nitrogen vapor phase. Analytical flow cytometry was used to check the purity and quantity of each magnetically sorted T cell population. From each sorted fraction, genomic DNA was isolated and quantified by UV absorbance on a Nanodrop 2000c. Trimming at the junction amounts to 5 bases on V and 2 bases on J, and the germline ends lie 10 bases apart. Taken from the germline V gene, the CDR1 and CDR2 loops are MDHEN and SYDVKM. The CDR3 runs 13 amino acids, cysteine and phenylalanine included. Only the CDR3 portion is preserved as DNA: 39 bases, with reading frame beginning at the first base.

A note on this clone: Its specific antigen is unknown. The input lacks base qualities; no much larger clone sits a single base away.

Using the deep immunoSEQ assay, multiplex PCR amplified TCR CDR3 regions from genomic DNA. Genomic DNA extracted from each cell subset was distributed evenly over all wells of several immunoSEQ 96-well plates, and each plate served as one replicate. For sorted subsets, around 200 ng genomic DNA, equal to about 30,000 T cell genomes, was loaded into each replicate PCR. Purified libraries were measured with a Qubit 3.0 fluorometer, size-checked on a Bioanalyzer 2100, and measured again with the KAPA Library Quantification kit. Every immunoSEQ 96-well plate was sequenced on a separate single-read 150-cycle Illumina NextSeq 550 flow cell. Under the source paper's analysis protocol: Because the immunoSEQ output held only junctional sequences and lacked quality scores, the filtering could not match the filtering applied to full-length reads. To assign V/J genes and CDR3, sequences were annotated against IMGT germline references using PyIR, a Python wrapper for IgBLAST v1.9. Reads were filtered out if the reads had weak V/J assignments (E-value above 1e-6), no CDR3, stop codons, out-of-frame junctions, or ambiguous translated residues. V3J clonotypes were defined as sequences sharing the same inferred V gene, J gene, and CDR3 amino acid sequence. To compute the percentage overlap between repertoires, the number of shared unique clonotypes was divided by the size of the smaller repertoire. Three approaches were used to assess repertoire richness: RTK rarefaction, the Chao1 estimator, and Recon v2.1 estimates of unobserved clonotypes. Generation probabilities for all TCRbeta clonotypes obtained by the gDNA method from a handful of donors were computed using OLGA. Imported from immuneACCESS, the table was reduced by TCRdb to in-frame sequences with V and J called. These copies leave out some clones; in studies compared against another copy, an unresolved V gene accounts for under half, and the cause of the remainder is not known. That table furnishes V, J and clone size, whereas the DNA furnished D and trimming. The sample data list about 1.5 million clones, and about 98% of these were observed just once. The ten largest clones add up to about 0.45% of the sample.

Sequencing input: naive CD4+ T cells sorted from blood. According to the study, the label for this sample's cell subset or site signals: CD45RA+ positively selected. This chain is built from TRBV28 and TRBJ2-7, with the D gene uncertain. This sequence originates from a man aged 25 to 40 in good health. The CDR3 loop reads CASSPQGPYEQYF. The DNA reads TGTGCCAGCAGTCCCCAAGGGCCCTACGAGCAGTACTTC.